This T cell receptor beta chain was documented in a study of blood T cell repertoires in COVID-19. Study at large: Both acute and convalescent COVID-19 samples were obtained from the United States, Italy and Spain. In each case, the material was cDNA or gDNA derived from T cells, B-cell-depleted T cells, or PBMCs.

In regard to this clone: An end of the junction differs from the germline gene, which may be a read error.

Under the authors' procedure: Amplifying reference gene primers gave estimates of nucleated cell counts. Produced via immunoSEQ multiplex PCR; TCRdb's table is partial and in-frame only. The D gene and trimming were derived from the DNA, and the V and J assignments and clone size from that table. This sample carries hundreds of thousands of clones, approximately 88% of them seen once, and the ten largest clones take 3%. There are 12 residues in the CDR3. Per the germline V gene, CDR1 is MGHRA and CDR2 is YSYEKL. Specimen: peripheral blood. This chain links TRBV4-1 with TRBJ1-4; 11 positions agree with TRBD1. This clonotype was obtained from a woman aged 25 to 39 with COVID-19, enrolled during active disease. In DNA, the CDR3 is TGCGCCAGCAGCCAGCCGGGACAGGGGGTCCTTTTT. Encoded protein: CASSQPGQGVLF.